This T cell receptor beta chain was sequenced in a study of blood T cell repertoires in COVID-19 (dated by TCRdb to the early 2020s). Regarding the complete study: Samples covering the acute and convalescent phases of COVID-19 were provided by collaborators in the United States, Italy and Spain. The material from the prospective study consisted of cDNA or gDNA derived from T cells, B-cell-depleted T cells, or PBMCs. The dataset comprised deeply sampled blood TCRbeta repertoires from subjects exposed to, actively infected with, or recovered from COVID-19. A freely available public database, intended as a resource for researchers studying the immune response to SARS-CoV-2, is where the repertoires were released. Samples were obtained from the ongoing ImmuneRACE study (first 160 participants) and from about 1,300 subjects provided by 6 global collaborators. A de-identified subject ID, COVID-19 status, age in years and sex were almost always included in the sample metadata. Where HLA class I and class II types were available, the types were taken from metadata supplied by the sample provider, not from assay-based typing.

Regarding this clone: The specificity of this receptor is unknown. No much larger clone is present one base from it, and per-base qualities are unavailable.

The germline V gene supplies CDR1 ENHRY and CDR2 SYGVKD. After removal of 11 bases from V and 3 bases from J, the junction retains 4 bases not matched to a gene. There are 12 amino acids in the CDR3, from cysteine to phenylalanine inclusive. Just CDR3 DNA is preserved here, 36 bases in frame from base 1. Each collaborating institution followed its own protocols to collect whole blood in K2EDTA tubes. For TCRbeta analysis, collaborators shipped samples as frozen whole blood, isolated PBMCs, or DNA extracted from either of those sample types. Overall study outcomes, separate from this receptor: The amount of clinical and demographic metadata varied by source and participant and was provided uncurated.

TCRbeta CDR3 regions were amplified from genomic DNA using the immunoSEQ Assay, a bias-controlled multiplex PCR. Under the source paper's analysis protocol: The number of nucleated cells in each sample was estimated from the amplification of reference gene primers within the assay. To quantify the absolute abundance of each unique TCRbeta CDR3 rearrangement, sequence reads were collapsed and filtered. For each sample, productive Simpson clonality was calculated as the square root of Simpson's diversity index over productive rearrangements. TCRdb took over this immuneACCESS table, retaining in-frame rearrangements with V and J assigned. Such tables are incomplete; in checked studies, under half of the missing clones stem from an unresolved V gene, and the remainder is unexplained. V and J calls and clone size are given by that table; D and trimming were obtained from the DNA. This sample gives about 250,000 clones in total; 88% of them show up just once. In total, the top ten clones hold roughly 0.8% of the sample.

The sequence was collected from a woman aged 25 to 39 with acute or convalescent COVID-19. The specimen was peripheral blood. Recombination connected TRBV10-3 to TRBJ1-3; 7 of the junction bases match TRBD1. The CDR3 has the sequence CALRTGGNTIYF. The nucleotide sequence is TGTGCCTTACGGACAGGTGGAAACACCATATATTTT.